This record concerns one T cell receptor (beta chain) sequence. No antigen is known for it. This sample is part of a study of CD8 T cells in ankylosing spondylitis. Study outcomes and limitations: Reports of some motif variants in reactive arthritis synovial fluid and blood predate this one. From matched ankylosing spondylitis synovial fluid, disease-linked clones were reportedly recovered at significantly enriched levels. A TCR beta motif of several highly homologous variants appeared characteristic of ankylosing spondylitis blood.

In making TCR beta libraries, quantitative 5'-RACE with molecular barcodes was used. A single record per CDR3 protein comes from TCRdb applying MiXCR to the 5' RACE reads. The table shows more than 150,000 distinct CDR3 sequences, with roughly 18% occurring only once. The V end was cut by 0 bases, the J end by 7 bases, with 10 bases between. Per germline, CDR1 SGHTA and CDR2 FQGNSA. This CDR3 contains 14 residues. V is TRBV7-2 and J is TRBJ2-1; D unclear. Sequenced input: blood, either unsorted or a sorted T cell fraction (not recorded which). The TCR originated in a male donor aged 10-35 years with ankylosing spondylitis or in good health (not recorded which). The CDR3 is CASSLAPMWNEQFF. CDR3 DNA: TGTGCCAGCAGCTTAGCGCCCATGTGGAATGAGCAGTTCTTC.